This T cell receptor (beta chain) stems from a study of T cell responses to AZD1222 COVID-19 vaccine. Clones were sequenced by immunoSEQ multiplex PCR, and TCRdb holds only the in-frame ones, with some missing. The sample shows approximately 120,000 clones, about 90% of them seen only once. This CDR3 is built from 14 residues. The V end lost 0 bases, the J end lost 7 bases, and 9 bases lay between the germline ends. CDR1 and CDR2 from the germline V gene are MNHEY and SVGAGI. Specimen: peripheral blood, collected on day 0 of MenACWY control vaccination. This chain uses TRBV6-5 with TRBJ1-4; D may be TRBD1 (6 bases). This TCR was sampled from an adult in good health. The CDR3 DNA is TGTGCCAGCAGTTACTCTAGGGGGGGTGAAAAACTGTTTTTT. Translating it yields CASSYSRGGEKLFF.